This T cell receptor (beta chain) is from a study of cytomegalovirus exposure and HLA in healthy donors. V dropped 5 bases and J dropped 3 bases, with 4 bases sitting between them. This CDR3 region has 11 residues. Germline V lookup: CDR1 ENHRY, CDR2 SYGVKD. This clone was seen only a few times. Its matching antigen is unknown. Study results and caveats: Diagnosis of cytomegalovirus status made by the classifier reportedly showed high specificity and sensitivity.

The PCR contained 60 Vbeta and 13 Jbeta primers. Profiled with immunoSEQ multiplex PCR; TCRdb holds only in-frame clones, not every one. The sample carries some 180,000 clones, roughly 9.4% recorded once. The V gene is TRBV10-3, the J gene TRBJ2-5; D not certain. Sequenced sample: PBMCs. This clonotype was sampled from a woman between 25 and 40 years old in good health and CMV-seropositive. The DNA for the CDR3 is TGTGCCATCAGTTCCGAAGAGACCCAGTACTTC. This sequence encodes CAISSEETQYF.